Shown below are 19 T cell receptor beta chains from a single sample sequenced in a study of beta chain features in type 1 diabetes. Study results and limitations: All four CD4+ subsets of Type 1 diabetes patients contained TCRB CDR3s that were moderately but significantly shorter.

The antigens for these receptors are not known. Expressed TCRB transcripts were sequenced because the entire RNA isolate underwent reverse transcription. This table comes from immunoSEQ multiplex PCR, and its TCRdb copy is limited to in-frame clones, with some not included. The sample consists of 640,000 or so clones, about 14% of them appearing once. The material sequenced was naive CD4+ T cells from blood. The receptors shown here come from a man aged 18 to 29 with type 1 diabetes.

The J gene is TRBJ2-7, the V gene TRBV2; 7 nucleotides line up with TRBD1. Germline CDR1 and CDR2: SNHLY and FYNNEI. The CDR3 loop spans 13 amino acids. Trimming cost V 8 bases and J 6 bases; bases outside gene matches: 10. The CDR3 nucleotides are TGTGCCAGCCGCCTGGGGCCAGGGGGCGAGCAGTACTTC. Amino acids: CASRLGPGGEQYF.

The chain is built from TRBV6-5 and TRBJ2-5; weak D call: TRBD2 (6 bases). Germline lookup yields CDR1 MNHEY and CDR2 SVGAGI. This CDR3 has 15 residues. Deletions cut 5 bases from V and 2 bases from J, with 15 bases between. The DNA for the CDR3 is TGTGCCAGCAGTCGCCAGGGAGGACGACAAGAGACCCAGTACTTC. It yields the protein CASSRQGGRQETQYF.

The chain carries TRBV30 and TRBJ2-7, with TRBD1 as a possible D gene (5 bases). The V gene's germline CDR1 is GTSNPN and CDR2 SVGIG (reference sequence). The length of the CDR3 is 12 residues. Trimming shortened V by 2 bases and J by 6 bases, and 11 bases separated the two germline ends. CDR3 loop: CAWSRERGEQYF. The DNA of the CDR3 is TGTGCCTGGAGTAGGGAAAGGGGCGAGCAGTACTTC.

This clone was detected only a few times. The identical CDR3 is also encoded by other nucleotide sequences in the sample. The chain has TRBV5-1 and TRBJ2-1; weak D call: TRBD1 (6 bases). Trimming stripped 4 bases from V and 7 bases from J, with 9 bases between. This CDR3 is 12 amino acids long. From germline, CDR1 is SGHRS and CDR2 YFSETQ. CDR3 loop: CASSLQGNEQFF. The CDR3 nucleotides are TGCGCCAGCAGCCTCCAGGGGAATGAGCAGTTCTTC.

J is TRBJ2-7 and V is TRBV6-1; the match to TRBD2 covers 11 bases. The CDR3 contains 15 residues. CDR1 is MNHNS and CDR2 is SASEGT in the germline V gene. J gave up 0 bases and V 6 bases, and 4 bases lay outside the gene matches. The CDR3 nucleotides are TGTGCCAGCAGCTACACTAGCGGGAGCTCCTACGAGCAGTACTTC. This sequence encodes CASSYTSGSSYEQYF.

This clone was detected only a few times. CDR3 DNA: TGTGCCAGCATTAGACAGCGTGGGGGATACGAGCAGTACTTC. It is translated as CASIRQRGGYEQYF. J is TRBJ2-7 and V is TRBV6-5; D may match TRBD1 or TRBD2 (5 bases each). This CDR3 spans 14 amino acids. The germline V and J ends were trimmed by 7 bases and 4 bases, with 17 bases remaining between them. Germline CDR1 MNHEY, CDR2 SVGAGI.

This clone was counted a few times. This chain's CDR3 is CASTSGGEKLFF. CDR3 in DNA: TGTGCCAGCACCTCGGGGGGTGAAAAACTGTTTTTT. This chain joins TRBV7-9 and TRBJ1-4, with D possibly being TRBD1 (5 bases). V lost 7 bases and J lost 7, with 10 bases in between. In germline, CDR1 is SEHNR, CDR2 FQNEAQ (reference sequence). This CDR3 has 12 amino acids.

The chain carries TRBV6-1 and TRBJ2-5; no clear D gene. V lost 9 bases, J lost 2 bases, and 10 bases lay in between. CDR1 MNHNS and CDR2 SASEGT come from the germline V gene. This CDR3 spans 12 amino acids. The CDR3 region has the DNA TGTGCCAGTTATTCCGGGCAAGAGACCCAGTACTTC. Its translation: CASYSGQETQYF.

A word on this clone: With a much larger clone just one base away, this may be a read error. The CDR3: CASSYYNEQFF. CDR3 nucleotides: TGTGCCAGCAGTTACTACAATGAGCAGTTCTTC. This chain joins TRBV27 and TRBJ2-1; D gene ambiguous. Germline V gene data show CDR1 as MNHEY and CDR2 as SMNVEV (reference sequence). V lost 4 bases and J lost 3, with 1 base in between. CDR3 size: 11 residues.

In its sample, this clone was seen once. The chain joins TRBV9 to TRBJ1-5; the D is unclear. The CDR3 spans 14 residues. CDR1 and CDR2 from the germline V gene are SGDLS and YYNGEE. V lost 0 bases to trimming and J lost 6 bases, with 10 bases between them. The CDR3 protein is CASSVGASGQPQHF. In DNA form, the CDR3 reads TGTGCCAGCAGCGTAGGGGCCTCGGGTCAGCCCCAGCATTTT.

A few counts support this clone. V is TRBV7-2 and J is TRBJ2-4, with TRBD2 identical over 7 bases. The CDR3 has 13 residues. CDR1 is SGHTA and CDR2 is FQGNSA in the germline V gene. V dropped 9 bases and J dropped 1; count of bases not matched to a gene: 3. The CDR3 DNA reads TGTGCCAGTGGGGGAGGGGCCAAAAACATTCAGTACTTC. Protein: CASGGGAKNIQYF.

The rearrangement links TRBV2 to TRBJ1-4, with D maybe TRBD1 (6 bases). The V gene lost 5 bases and the J gene lost 7 bases, with 11 bases spanning the gap. The CDR3 has 13 residues. Germline CDR1 is SNHLY and CDR2 is FYNNEI. The DNA of the CDR3 is TGTGCCAGCAGTCCTACAGGGAGTGAAAAACTGTTTTTT. It codes for CASSPTGSEKLFF. The full variable domain, completed using reference TRBV2 and TRBJ1-4, is EPEVTQTPSHQVTQMGQEVILRCVPISNHLYFYWYRQILGQKVEFLVSFYNNEISEKSEIFDDQFSVERPDGSNFTLKIRSTKLEDSAMYFCASSPTGSEKLFFGSGTQLSVL.

This chain joins TRBV11-2 and TRBJ2-7; TRBD2 is a possible D gene (5 bases). Trimming cost V 6 bases and J 2 bases, with 11 bases left between them. CDR3 length equals 13 residues. CDR1 is SGHAT, CDR2 FQNNGV, per germline. The CDR3 region is CASRGEHTYEQYF. CDR3 nucleotides: TGTGCCAGCAGGGGAGAACATACCTACGAGCAGTACTTC.

This clone was counted a few times. CDR3 bases: TGTGCCAGCGCCGATAGCGGGGGAGAAGAGACCCAGTACTTC. Encoded protein: CASADSGGEETQYF. The chain couples TRBV6-6 to TRBJ2-5, with 9 nucleotides matching TRBD2. Germline V CDR1 and CDR2: MNHNY, SVGAGI (reference sequence). The V gene end was trimmed by 8 bases and the J gene end by 3 bases; junction bases not matched to a gene: 7. The CDR3 covers 14 residues.

This clone was observed a handful of times. The gene calls are TRBV9 and TRBJ1-2, with D possibly being TRBD1 (6 bases). V was cut by 0 bases and J by 8 bases, with 20 bases left in between. The CDR3 runs 16 residues. Germline CDR1 is SGDLS and CDR2 is YYNGEE. CDR3 DNA sequence: TGTGCCAGCAGCGTAGTTGGGGGCGCGAACCCCCAAGGCTACACCTTC. This sequence encodes CASSVVGGANPQGYTF. Full variable domain (remainder filled in from reference TRBV9 and TRBJ1-2): DSGVTQTPKHLITATGQRVTLRCSPRSGDLSVYWYQQSLDQGLQFLIQYYNGEERAKGNILERFSAQQFPDLHSELNLSSLELGDSALYFCASSVVGGANPQGYTFGSGTRLTVV.

This clone came up a few times. The J gene is TRBJ2-2, the V gene TRBV2; perhaps TRBD2 as D (6 bases). The CDR3 is 14 amino acids. Germline V gives CDR1 SNHLY, CDR2 FYNNEI. Trimming removed 3 bases at V and 2 bases at J, with 7 bases between. The CDR3 spells CASSEGTNTGELFF. Here the CDR3 DNA reads TGTGCCAGCAGTGAGGGGACTAACACCGGGGAGCTGTTTTTT. The full variable domain, its missing parts supplied by reference TRBV2 and TRBJ2-2, is EPEVTQTPSHQVTQMGQEVILRCVPISNHLYFYWYRQILGQKVEFLVSFYNNEISEKSEIFDDQFSVERPDGSNFTLKIRSTKLEDSAMYFCASSEGTNTGELFFGEGSRLTVL.

The CDR3 sequence is CASSLTFGTASNEQFF. The CDR3, as DNA: TGTGCCAGCAGCTTAACGTTTGGGACAGCGTCCAATGAGCAGTTCTTC. J is TRBJ2-1 and V is TRBV7-3; TRBD1 matches at 7 bases. Unmatched junction bases numbered 8, after V lost 0 bases and J lost 6 bases. The CDR3 runs 16 residues. CDR1 is SGHTA and CDR2 is FQGTGA in the germline V gene.

J is TRBJ2-5 and V is TRBV7-2; D may correspond to TRBD1 or TRBD2 (6 bases each). Trimming stripped 5 bases from V and 2 bases from J, with 12 bases between. CDR1 SGHTA and CDR2 FQGNSA come from the germline V gene. The CDR3 sequence is 14 residues long. CDR3 nucleotide sequence: TGTGCCAGCAGCCGAAGGGGGGTGCAAGAGACCCAGTACTTC. This codes for CASSRRGVQETQYF. The full variable domain, completed using reference TRBV7-2 and TRBJ2-5, is GAGVSQSPSNKVTEKGKDVELRCDPISGHTALYWYRQSLGQGLEFLIYFQGNSAPDKSGLPSDRFSAERTGGSVSTLTIQRTQQEDSAVYLCASSRRGVQETQYFGPGTRLLVL.

V usage is TRBV6-6 and J usage is TRBJ2-1; no clear D gene. Trimming pared 7 bases from V and 5 bases from J, leaving 15 bases between. Germline V gives CDR1 MNHNY, CDR2 SVGAGI (reference sequence). CDR3 length equals 14 residues. In DNA form, the CDR3 reads TGTGCCAGCACCCCCCAATTAACCAACAATGAGCAGTTCTTC. It translates to CASTPQLTNNEQFF.